The 27 T cell receptor beta chains below were found in one sample sequenced in a study of blood T cell repertoires in COVID-19. Generated by immunoSEQ multiplex PCR, the TCRdb table keeps only in-frame clones and is missing some. The sample consists of about 150,000 clones, around 80% of them appearing once. Sequenced material: peripheral blood. The receptor source for this set is a human donor with acute or convalescent COVID-19. The donor label of this sample is uncertain.

This clone appeared many times. This rearrangement joins TRBV11-2 to TRBJ1-5, with 7 bases lining up with TRBD1. The germline V gene has CDR1 SGHAT and CDR2 FQNNGV. After removal of 6 bases from V and 7 bases from J, the junction contained 6 bases not matched to a gene. This CDR3 contains 13 residues. CDR3 sequence: CASSYTGEQPQHF. In nucleotides, the CDR3 is TGTGCCAGCAGTTATACAGGGGAACAGCCCCAGCATTTT.

This clone appeared a few times. The rearrangement uses TRBV19 and TRBJ2-7, with D perhaps matching TRBD2 (5 bases). The CDR3 consists of 15 residues. The germline gives CDR1 LNHDA, CDR2 SQIVND (reference sequence). The germline V and J ends were trimmed by 1 base and 2 bases, with 12 bases remaining between them. The CDR3 here is CASSIAYSGTYEQYF. The DNA of the CDR3 is TGTGCCAGTAGTATAGCCTATTCCGGGACCTACGAGCAGTACTTC.

This clone has a handful of counts. Additional DNA sequences in this sample encode the identical CDR3. This rearrangement joins TRBV6-5 to TRBJ1-2, with 10 bases identical to TRBD1. There are 16 residues in the CDR3. Per the germline V gene, CDR1 is MNHEY and CDR2 is SVGAGI. J was trimmed by 5 bases and V by 0 bases; bases with no gene match: 6. CDR3 nucleotide sequence: TGTGCCAGCAGTTACTCACGGACAGGGGGTAGTTATGGCTACACCTTC. As protein: CASSYSRTGGSYGYTF.

The V gene is TRBV19, the J gene TRBJ2-5; TRBD2 agrees at 7 bases. With 7 bases clipped from V and 4 bases from J, the junction kept 9 bases outside the gene matches. Germline V gives CDR1 LNHDA, CDR2 SQIVND (reference sequence). The CDR3 spans 14 residues. CDR3 residues: CASNPSRGSETQYF. The CDR3 DNA reads TGTGCCAGTAACCCATCGCGGGGGTCAGAGACCCAGTACTTC.

The rearrangement joins TRBV30 to TRBJ2-3; D may be TRBD1 (6 bases). The CDR3 sequence is 16 residues long. With 5 bases removed from V and 0 bases from J, the gap between germline ends came to 18 bases. Germline V gene data show CDR1 as GTSNPN and CDR2 as SVGIG (reference sequence). The CDR3 bases are TGTGCCTGGGATATGAGGGGGATGGGGAGCACAGATACGCAGTATTTT. Translating gives CAWDMRGMGSTDTQYF.

The CDR3 coding sequence is TGTGCCAGCAGCAGACAGGGGGGGGACACCGGGGAGCTGTTTTTT. This sequence encodes CASSRQGGDTGELFF. The V and J genes are TRBV6-4 and TRBJ2-2; TRBD1 agrees at 9 bases. V shed 6 bases, J shed 3 bases, and the junction held 5 bases outside the gene matches. Germline CDR1 MRHNA, CDR2 SNTAGT. CDR3 size: 15 residues.

The chain employs TRBV19 and TRBJ2-3; the match to TRBD1 covers 7 bases. The CDR3 extends over 14 amino acids. CDR1 LNHDA and CDR2 SQIVND come from the germline V gene (reference sequence). Trimming at V came to 9 bases and at J to 4 bases, leaving 10 bases not matched to a gene. This CDR3 reads CASAFQGVADTQYF. The CDR3 DNA sequence: TGTGCCAGCGCGTTTCAGGGGGTCGCAGATACGCAGTATTTT.

The chain carries TRBV6-6 and TRBJ1-2, with D unclear. The CDR3 consists of 12 residues. Looked up from germline, CDR1 is MNHNY and CDR2 is SVGAGI (reference sequence). The germline V and J ends were trimmed by 2 bases and 8 bases, with 9 bases remaining between them. In nucleotides, the CDR3 is TGTGCCAGCAGTTACGCCGAGGGAGGCTACACCTTC. It translates to CASSYAEGGYTF.

This chain uses TRBV19 with TRBJ2-7; possible D gene TRBD2, 6 bases. The CDR3 runs to 20 residues. The germline CDR1 and CDR2 sequences are LNHDA and SQIVND (reference sequence). V was clipped by 5 bases and J by 3 bases, with 32 bases between them. CDR3 in amino acids: CASSLDTGGLDGGTLYEQYF. CDR3 bases: TGTGCCAGTAGTCTGGATACAGGAGGGCTAGACGGTGGGACCCTCTACGAGCAGTACTTC.

The chain has TRBV3-1 (or the pseudogene TRBV3-2) and TRBJ1-5; 7 nucleotides align to TRBD1. Germline values: CDR1 LGHDT, CDR2 YNNKEL (reference sequence). The CDR3 consists of 15 residues. V shed 4 bases, J shed 5 bases, and the junction held 8 bases outside the gene matches. The chain's CDR3 is CASSLQGLPDQPQHF. CDR3 bases: TGTGCCAGCAGCCTACAGGGGTTACCCGATCAGCCCCAGCATTTT.

This chain connects TRBV12-3 or TRBV12-4 to TRBJ1-1; perhaps TRBD1 as D (6 bases). Between the trimmed V and J ends, which lost 6 bases and 7 bases, there was a span of 12 bases. The CDR3 sequence is 12 residues long. For the CDR3, the DNA is TGTGCCAGCAGCCTGACAGGTAATGAAGCTTTCTTT. Its protein is CASSLTGNEAFF.

The CDR3 DNA follows: TGTGCCAGCAGTATCGGGGGTGGCTACACCTTC. Its translation is CASSIGGGYTF. J is TRBJ1-2 and V is TRBV2; perhaps TRBD1 as D (5 bases). CDR1 is SNHLY and CDR2 is FYNNEI in the germline V gene. Trimming took off 5 bases at V and 7 bases at J, with 8 bases between the two ends. The CDR3 is made up of 11 amino acids.

J is TRBJ2-4 and V is TRBV19, with 10 nucleotides matching TRBD1. Germline assignment: CDR1 LNHDA and CDR2 SQIVND (reference sequence). The CDR3 has 13 residues. After removal of 6 bases from V and 9 bases from J, the junction contained 5 bases not matched to a gene. CDR3 in amino acids: CASSLGQGGIQYF. As DNA, the CDR3 is TGTGCCAGTAGCTTAGGACAGGGGGGCATTCAGTACTTC.

The chain carries TRBV6-6 and TRBJ1-2; the match to TRBD1 covers 9 bases. Trimming removed 4 bases from V and 8 bases from J; junction bases left unmatched: 14. The CDR3 covers 16 residues. Germline CDR1 and CDR2: MNHNY and SVGAGI (reference sequence). As DNA, the CDR3 is TGTGCCAGCAGTTCTGATAGGGGGGACAGGGCATTGGGCTACACCTTC. As protein: CASSSDRGDRALGYTF.

The chain combines TRBV6-5 with TRBJ1-2; D uncertain. Germline CDR1 reads MNHEY; CDR2 reads SVGAGI. V was shortened by 2 bases and J by 2 bases, with 12 bases between the two germline ends. The CDR3 spans 15 residues. The CDR3 coding sequence is TGTGCCAGCAGTTACAAAGGAGGGAGGAACTATGGCTACACCTTC. It specifies CASSYKGGRNYGYTF.

This chain connects TRBV19 to TRBJ1-2; 9 nucleotides agree with TRBD1. The germline gives CDR1 LNHDA, CDR2 SQIVND (reference sequence). The CDR3 is made up of 13 amino acids. V shed 6 bases, J shed 8 bases, and the junction held 7 bases outside the gene matches. In DNA form, the CDR3 reads TGTGCCAGTAGCAGGACAGGGGTAGACGGCTACACCTTC. Its protein is CASSRTGVDGYTF. Full variable domain (missing parts from reference TRBV19 and TRBJ1-2): DGGITQSPKYLFRKEGQNVTLSCEQNLNHDAMYWYRQDPGQGLRLIYYSQIVNDFQKGDIAEGYSVSREKKESFPLTVTSAQKNPTAFYLCASSRTGVDGYTFGSGTRLTVV.

The J gene is TRBJ1-1, the V gene TRBV5-1; D is uncertain. The CDR3 sequence is 14 residues long. The ends were cut back, 0 bases at V and 1 base at J, with 7 bases in the middle. Germline V gene lookup returns CDR1 SGHRS and CDR2 YFSETQ. The CDR3 sequence is CASSLGAENTEAFF. CDR3 bases: TGCGCCAGCAGCTTGGGGGCAGAGAACACTGAAGCTTTCTTT. Together with reference TRBV5-1 and TRBJ1-1, the CDR3 gives the full variable domain: KAGVTQTPRYLIKTRGQQVTLSCSPISGHRSVSWYQQTPGQGLQFLFEYFSETQRNKGNFPGRFSGRQFSNSRSEMNVSTLELGDSALYLCASSLGAENTEAFFGQGTRLTVV.

This clone came up many times. The chain links TRBV9 to TRBJ1-1; D is undetermined. Trimming took 0 bases from V and 7 from J, leaving 10 bases between them. CDR3 length equals 13 residues. Germline V lookup: CDR1 SGDLS, CDR2 YYNGEE. CDR3 region: CASSVEAGYEAFF. The CDR3 nucleotides are TGTGCCAGCAGCGTAGAGGCAGGCTATGAAGCTTTCTTT. Full variable domain (rest looked up from reference TRBV9 and TRBJ1-1): DSGVTQTPKHLITATGQRVTLRCSPRSGDLSVYWYQQSLDQGLQFLIQYYNGEERAKGNILERFSAQQFPDLHSELNLSSLELGDSALYFCASSVEAGYEAFFGQGTRLTVV.

The J gene is TRBJ1-2, the V gene TRBV6-6, with 7 bases lining up with TRBD1. Trimming cost V 9 bases and J 5 bases; bases outside gene matches: 3. Germline V CDR1 and CDR2: MNHNY, SVGAGI (reference sequence). The CDR3 runs 11 residues. The DNA for the CDR3 is TGTGCCAGTCAGGGGGATTATGGCTACACCTTC. Amino acids: CASQGDYGYTF.

V is TRBV18 and J is TRBJ2-7; D may be TRBD2 (7 bases). The CDR3 covers 14 residues. Between the trimmed V and J ends, which lost 6 bases and 4 bases, there was a span of 16 bases. The germline CDR1 and CDR2 sequences are KGHSH and LQKENI. The CDR3 sequence is CASSVGGQWYEQYF. For the CDR3, the DNA is TGTGCCAGCTCCGTGGGGGGGCAATGGTACGAGCAGTACTTC.

The V and J genes are TRBV4-1 and TRBJ1-4; D gene uncertain. Between the trimmed V and J ends, which lost 4 bases and 5 bases, there was a span of 11 bases. The germline V gene encodes CDR1 MGHRA and CDR2 YSYEKL. The length of the CDR3 is 14 residues. CDR3 in DNA: TGCGCCAGCAGCCCGTACAGCAAAAATGAAAAACTGTTTTTT. Protein: CASSPYSKNEKLFF.

The chain joins TRBV7-9 to TRBJ1-2, with TRBD1 as a possible D gene (6 bases). The V gene lost 5 bases and the J gene lost 3 bases, with 16 bases spanning the gap. CDR1 and CDR2 from the germline V gene are SEHNR and FQNEAQ (reference sequence). The CDR3 contains 15 residues. The CDR3 sequence is CASSLTGGSDYGYTF. The CDR3 nucleotides read TGTGCCAGCAGCCTGACAGGTGGAAGTGACTATGGCTACACCTTC. Filled out from reference TRBV7-9 and TRBJ1-2, the complete variable domain reads DTGVSQNPRHKITKRGQNVTFRCDPISEHNRLYWYRQTLGQGPEFLTYFQNEAQLEKSRLLSDRFSAERPKGSFSTLEIQRTEQGDSAMYLCASSLTGGSDYGYTFGSGTRLTVV.

As to this clone: The same CDR3 is also encoded by other DNA sequences in this sample. The chain joins TRBV19 to TRBJ2-7; 7 bases agree with TRBD1. Germline CDR1 and CDR2: LNHDA and SQIVND (reference sequence). The CDR3 sequence is 14 residues long. The ends lost 3 bases at V and 2 bases at J; junction bases unmatched: 4. The CDR3 nucleotides read TGTGCCAGTAGTATCGGGCAGGGGGCCTACGAGCAGTACTTC. This translates into CASSIGQGAYEQYF.

This clone has a single count. CDR3 loop: CASSPGTGEGYTF. DNA of the CDR3: TGTGCCAGCTCACCTGGGACAGGGGAAGGCTACACCTTC. This chain links TRBV18 with TRBJ1-2; 10 bases fit TRBD1. V shed 3 bases and J 8 bases; nucleotides not matched to a gene: 3. This CDR3 contains 13 residues. The germline CDR1 and CDR2 sequences are KGHSH and LQKENI.

This chain links TRBV27 with TRBJ1-2; no clear D gene. Germline V gives CDR1 MNHEY, CDR2 SMNVEV (reference sequence). Trimming shortened V by 5 bases and J by 1 base, and 17 bases separated the two germline ends. This CDR3 has 16 residues. The CDR3 DNA sequence: TGTGCCAGCAGTCCTAGCGCCGAGCAGTTTAACTATGGCTACACCTTC. It yields the protein CASSPSAEQFNYGYTF.

V gene TRBV6-5 combines with J gene TRBJ1-1; D remains unclear. Germline V gene data show CDR1 as MNHEY and CDR2 as SVGAGI. This CDR3 spans 12 amino acids. Trimming shortened V by 6 bases and J by 0 bases, and 5 bases separated the two germline ends. DNA for the CDR3: TGTGCCAGCAGCCTCCTGAACACTGAAGCTTTCTTT. This gives the protein CASSLLNTEAFF.

J is TRBJ2-7 and V is TRBV7-9; tentative D call: TRBD1 (5 bases). This CDR3 is built from 13 residues. V lost 3 bases and J 1 base, leaving 7 bases between the germline ends. Per germline, CDR1 SEHNR and CDR2 FQNEAQ (reference sequence). DNA for the CDR3: TGTGCCAGCAGCTTCGGACAATCCTACGAGCAGTACTTC. It encodes CASSFGQSYEQYF.